This T cell receptor beta chain was recovered during a study of control samples from healthy donors and cancer patients. Germline CDR1 MDHEN, CDR2 SYDVKM. This CDR3 has 16 residues. J lost 5 bases, V lost 6 bases, and 10 bases had no gene match. Assay used: immunoSEQ multiplex PCR; TCRdb lists only in-frame clones, some missing. This repertoire shows 60,000 to 100,000 clones, roughly 90% found once; its top ten account for 7.2%. This TCR was sampled from a man over 45 in good health. The genes are TRBV28 and TRBJ2-1, with 10 bases identical to TRBD2. The sample taken for sequencing was blood. The CDR3 sequence is CASRVLSGGADNEQFF. In DNA, the CDR3 is TGTGCCAGCAGAGTACTCAGCGGGGGGGCAGACAATGAGCAGTTCTTC.